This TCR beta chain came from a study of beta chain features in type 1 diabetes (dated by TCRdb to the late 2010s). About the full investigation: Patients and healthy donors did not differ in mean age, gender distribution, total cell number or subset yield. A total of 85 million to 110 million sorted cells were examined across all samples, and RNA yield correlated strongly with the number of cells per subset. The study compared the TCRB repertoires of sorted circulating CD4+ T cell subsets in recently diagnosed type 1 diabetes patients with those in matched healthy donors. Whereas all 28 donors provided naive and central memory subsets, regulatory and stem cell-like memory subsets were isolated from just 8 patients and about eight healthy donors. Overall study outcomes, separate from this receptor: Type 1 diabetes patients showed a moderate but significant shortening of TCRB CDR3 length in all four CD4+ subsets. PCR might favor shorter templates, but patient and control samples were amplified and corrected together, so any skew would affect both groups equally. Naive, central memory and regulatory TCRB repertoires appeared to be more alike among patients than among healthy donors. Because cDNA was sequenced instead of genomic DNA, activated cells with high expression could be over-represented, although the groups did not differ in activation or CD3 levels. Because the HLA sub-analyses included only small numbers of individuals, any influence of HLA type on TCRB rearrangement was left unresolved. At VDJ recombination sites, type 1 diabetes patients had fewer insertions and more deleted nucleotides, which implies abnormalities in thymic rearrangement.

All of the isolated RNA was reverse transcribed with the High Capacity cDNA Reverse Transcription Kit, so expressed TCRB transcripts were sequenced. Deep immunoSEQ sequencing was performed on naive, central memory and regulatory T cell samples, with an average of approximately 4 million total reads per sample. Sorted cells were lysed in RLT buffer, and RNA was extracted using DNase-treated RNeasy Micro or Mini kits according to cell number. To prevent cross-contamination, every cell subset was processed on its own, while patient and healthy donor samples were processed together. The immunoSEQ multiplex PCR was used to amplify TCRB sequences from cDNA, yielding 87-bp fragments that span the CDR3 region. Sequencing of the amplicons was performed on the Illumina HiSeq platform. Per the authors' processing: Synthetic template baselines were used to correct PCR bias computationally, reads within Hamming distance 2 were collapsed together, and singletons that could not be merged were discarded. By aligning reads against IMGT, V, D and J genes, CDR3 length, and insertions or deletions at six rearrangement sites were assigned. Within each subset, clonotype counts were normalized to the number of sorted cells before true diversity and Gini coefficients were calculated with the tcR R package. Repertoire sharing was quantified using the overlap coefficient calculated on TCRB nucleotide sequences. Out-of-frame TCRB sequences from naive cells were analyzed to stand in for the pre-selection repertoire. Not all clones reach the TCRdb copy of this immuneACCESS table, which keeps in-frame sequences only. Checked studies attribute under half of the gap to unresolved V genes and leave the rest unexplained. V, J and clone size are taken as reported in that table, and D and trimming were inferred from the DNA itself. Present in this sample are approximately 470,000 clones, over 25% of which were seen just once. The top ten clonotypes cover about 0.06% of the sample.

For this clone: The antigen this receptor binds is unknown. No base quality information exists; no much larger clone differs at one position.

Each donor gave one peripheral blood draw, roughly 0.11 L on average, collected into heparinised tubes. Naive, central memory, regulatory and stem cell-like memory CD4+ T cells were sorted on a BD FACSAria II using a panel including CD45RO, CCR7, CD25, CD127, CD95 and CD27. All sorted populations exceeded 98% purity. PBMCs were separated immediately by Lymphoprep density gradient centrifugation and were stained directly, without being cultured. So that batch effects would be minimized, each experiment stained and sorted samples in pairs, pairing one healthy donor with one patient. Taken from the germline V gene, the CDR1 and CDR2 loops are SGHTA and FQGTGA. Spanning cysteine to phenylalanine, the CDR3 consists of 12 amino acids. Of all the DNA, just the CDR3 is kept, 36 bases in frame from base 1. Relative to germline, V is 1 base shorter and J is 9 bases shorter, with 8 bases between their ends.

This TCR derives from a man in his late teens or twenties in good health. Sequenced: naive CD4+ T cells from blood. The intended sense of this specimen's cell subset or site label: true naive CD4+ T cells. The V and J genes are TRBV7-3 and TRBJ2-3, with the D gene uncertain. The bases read TGTGCCAGCAGCTTAATCGGTGGCACGCAGTATTTT. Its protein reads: CASSLIGGTQYF. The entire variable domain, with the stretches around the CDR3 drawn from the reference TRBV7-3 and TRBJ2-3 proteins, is GAGVSQTPSNKVTEKGKYVELRCDPISGHTALYWYRQSLGQGPEFLIYFQGTGAADDSGLPNDRFFAVRPEGSVSTLKIQRTERGDSAVYLCASSLIGGTQYFGPGTRLTVL.